This TCR beta chain was documented in a study of control samples from healthy donors and cancer patients. TCRdb's table, derived via immunoSEQ multiplex PCR, lists solely in-frame clones and lacks some. The table has around 130,000 clones, roughly 84% seen once; the top ten hold roughly 3.4%. Germline assignment: CDR1 LNHDA and CDR2 SQIVND (reference sequence). V lost 2 bases, J lost 7 bases, and 18 bases lay in between. The CDR3 sequence is 15 residues long. This clone was counted ten times or more. V usage is TRBV19 and J usage is TRBJ2-7, with a weak D call TRBD2 (5 bases). Specimen: blood. The clonotype originates from a man in his fifties or sixties in good health. The CDR3 is CASSISNGVRSEQYF. The CDR3, as DNA: TGTGCCAGTAGTATATCCAACGGGGTACGTTCGGAGCAGTACTTC.